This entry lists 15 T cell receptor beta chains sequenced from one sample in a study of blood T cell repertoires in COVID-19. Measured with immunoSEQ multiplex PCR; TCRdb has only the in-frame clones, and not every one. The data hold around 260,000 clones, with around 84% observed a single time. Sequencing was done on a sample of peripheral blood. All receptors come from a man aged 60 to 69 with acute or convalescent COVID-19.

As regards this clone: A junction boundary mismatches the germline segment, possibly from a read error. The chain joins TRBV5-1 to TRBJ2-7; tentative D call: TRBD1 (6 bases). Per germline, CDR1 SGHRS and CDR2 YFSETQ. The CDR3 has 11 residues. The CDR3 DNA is TGCGCCAGCAGCGGAACAGGGCCCCGAAGGTTC. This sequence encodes CASSGTGPRRF.

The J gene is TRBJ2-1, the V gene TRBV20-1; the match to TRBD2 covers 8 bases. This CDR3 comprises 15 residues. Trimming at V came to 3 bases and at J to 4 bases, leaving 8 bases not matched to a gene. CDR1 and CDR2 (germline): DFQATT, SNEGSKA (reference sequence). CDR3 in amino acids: CSASSGGTFYNEQFF. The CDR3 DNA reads TGCAGTGCTAGTTCGGGAGGGACTTTTTACAATGAGCAGTTCTTC.

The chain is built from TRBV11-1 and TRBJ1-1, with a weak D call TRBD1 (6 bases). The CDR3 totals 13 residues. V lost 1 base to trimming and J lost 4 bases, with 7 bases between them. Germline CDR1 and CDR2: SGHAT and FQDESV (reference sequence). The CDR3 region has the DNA TGTGCCAGCAGCTTAGTAGGGGGCACTGAAGCTTTCTTT. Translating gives CASSLVGGTEAFF.

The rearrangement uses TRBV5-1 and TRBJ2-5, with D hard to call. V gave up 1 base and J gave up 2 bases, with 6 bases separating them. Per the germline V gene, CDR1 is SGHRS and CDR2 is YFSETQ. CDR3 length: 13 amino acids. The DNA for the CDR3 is TGCGCCAGCAGCTTGCCTGAGCAAGAGACCCAGTACTTC. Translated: CASSLPEQETQYF.

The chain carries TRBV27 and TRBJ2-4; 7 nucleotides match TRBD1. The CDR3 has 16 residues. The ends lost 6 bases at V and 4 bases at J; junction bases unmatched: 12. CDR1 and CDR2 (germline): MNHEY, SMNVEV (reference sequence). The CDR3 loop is CASSRITDRHKNIQYF. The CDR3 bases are TGTGCCAGCAGCCGGATAACGGACAGGCATAAAAACATTCAGTACTTC.

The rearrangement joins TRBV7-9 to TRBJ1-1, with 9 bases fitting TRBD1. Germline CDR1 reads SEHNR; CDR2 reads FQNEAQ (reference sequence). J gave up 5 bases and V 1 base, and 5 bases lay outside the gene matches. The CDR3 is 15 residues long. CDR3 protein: CASSLVATGGTEAFF. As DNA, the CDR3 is TGTGCCAGCAGCTTAGTTGCGACAGGGGGGACTGAAGCTTTCTTT.

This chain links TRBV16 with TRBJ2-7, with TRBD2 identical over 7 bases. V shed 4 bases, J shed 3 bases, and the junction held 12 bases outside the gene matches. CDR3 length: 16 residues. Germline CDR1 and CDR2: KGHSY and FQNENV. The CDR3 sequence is CASSPRTGGMGYEQYF. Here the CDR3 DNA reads TGTGCCAGCAGCCCACGGACGGGGGGAATGGGCTACGAGCAGTACTTC.

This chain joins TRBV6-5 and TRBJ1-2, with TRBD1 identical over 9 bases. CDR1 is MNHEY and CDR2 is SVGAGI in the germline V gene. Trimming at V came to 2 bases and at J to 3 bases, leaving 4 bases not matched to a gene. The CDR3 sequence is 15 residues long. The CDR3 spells CASSYGTGRHYGYTF. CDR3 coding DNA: TGTGCCAGCAGTTACGGGACAGGGCGACACTATGGCTACACCTTC.

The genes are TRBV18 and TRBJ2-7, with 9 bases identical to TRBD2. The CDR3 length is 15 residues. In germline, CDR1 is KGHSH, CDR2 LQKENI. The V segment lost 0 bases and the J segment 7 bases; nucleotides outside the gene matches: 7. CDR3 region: CASSPPSRGGSEQYF. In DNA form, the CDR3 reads TGTGCCAGCTCACCACCCTCGCGGGGGGGCTCGGAGCAGTACTTC.

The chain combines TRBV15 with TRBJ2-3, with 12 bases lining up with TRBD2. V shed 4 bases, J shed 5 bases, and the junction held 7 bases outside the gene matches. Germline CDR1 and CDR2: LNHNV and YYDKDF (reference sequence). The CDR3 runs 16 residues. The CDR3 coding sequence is TGTGCCACCAGCAAGAGACTAGCGGGAGCAGAAGATACGCAGTATTTT. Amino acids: CATSKRLAGAEDTQYF.

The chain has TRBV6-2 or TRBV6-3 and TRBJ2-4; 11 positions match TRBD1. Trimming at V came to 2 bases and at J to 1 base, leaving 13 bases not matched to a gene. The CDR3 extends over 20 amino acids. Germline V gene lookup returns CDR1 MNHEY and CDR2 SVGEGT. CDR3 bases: TGTGCCAGCAGTTACGCAGTGCGGGGACAGGGGGGTTTGGCCAAAAACATTCAGTACTTC. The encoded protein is CASSYAVRGQGGLAKNIQYF.

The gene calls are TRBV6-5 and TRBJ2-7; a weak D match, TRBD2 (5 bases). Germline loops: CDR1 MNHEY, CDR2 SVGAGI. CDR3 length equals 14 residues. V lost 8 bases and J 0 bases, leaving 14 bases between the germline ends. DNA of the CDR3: TGTGCCAGCGCTACTAGTGTCGACTCCTACGAGCAGTACTTC. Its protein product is CASATSVDSYEQYF.

The CDR3 here is CASSLDGGGSYEQYF. In DNA form, the CDR3 reads TGCGCCAGCAGCCTGGACGGGGGGGGCTCCTACGAGCAGTACTTC. This chain links TRBV5-1 with TRBJ2-7; 8 bases are shared with TRBD2. V was pared by 4 bases and J by 0 bases, with 6 bases of the junction left unmatched. The CDR3 is 15 amino acids. The germline CDR1 and CDR2 sequences are SGHRS and YFSETQ.

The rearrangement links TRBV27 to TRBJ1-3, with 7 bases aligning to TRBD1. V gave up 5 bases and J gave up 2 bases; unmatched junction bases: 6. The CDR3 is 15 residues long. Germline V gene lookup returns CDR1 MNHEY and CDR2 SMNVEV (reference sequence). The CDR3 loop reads CASSPVTGAGNTIYF. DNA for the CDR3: TGTGCCAGCAGTCCTGTTACAGGGGCTGGAAACACCATATATTTT.

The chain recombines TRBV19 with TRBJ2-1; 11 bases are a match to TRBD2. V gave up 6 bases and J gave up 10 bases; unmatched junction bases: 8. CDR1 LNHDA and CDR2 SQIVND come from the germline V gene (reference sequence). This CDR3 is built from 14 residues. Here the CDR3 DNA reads TGTGCCAGTAGAAATAGCGGGAGGGTGGGCGAGCAGTTCTTC. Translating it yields CASRNSGRVGEQFF.